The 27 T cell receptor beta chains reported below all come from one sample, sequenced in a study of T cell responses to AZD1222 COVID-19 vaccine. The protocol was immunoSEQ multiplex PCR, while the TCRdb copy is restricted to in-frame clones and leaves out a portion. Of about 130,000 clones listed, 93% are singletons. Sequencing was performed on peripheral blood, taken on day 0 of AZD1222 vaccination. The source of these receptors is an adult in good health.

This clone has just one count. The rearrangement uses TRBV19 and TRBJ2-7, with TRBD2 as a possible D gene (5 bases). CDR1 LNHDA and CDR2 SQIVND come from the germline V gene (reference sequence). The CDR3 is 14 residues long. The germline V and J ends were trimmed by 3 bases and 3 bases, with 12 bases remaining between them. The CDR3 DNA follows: TGTGCCAGTAGTATCTCTACGGGAAGCTACGAGCAGTACTTC. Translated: CASSISTGSYEQYF.

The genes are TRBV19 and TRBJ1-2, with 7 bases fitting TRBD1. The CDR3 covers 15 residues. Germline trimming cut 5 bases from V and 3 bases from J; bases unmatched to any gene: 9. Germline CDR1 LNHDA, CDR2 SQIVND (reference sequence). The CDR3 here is CASSQNRGPDYGYTF. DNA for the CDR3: TGTGCCAGTAGTCAGAACAGGGGCCCAGACTATGGCTACACCTTC.

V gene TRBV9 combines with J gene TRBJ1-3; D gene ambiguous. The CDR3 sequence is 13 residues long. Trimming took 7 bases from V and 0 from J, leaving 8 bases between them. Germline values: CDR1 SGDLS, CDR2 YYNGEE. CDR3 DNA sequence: TGTGCCAGCTCACGGGCCTCTGGAAACACCATATATTTT. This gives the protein CASSRASGNTIYF. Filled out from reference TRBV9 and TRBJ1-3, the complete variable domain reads DSGVTQTPKHLITATGQRVTLRCSPRSGDLSVYWYQQSLDQGLQFLIQYYNGEERAKGNILERFSAQQFPDLHSELNLSSLELGDSALYFCASSRASGNTIYFGEGSWLTVV.

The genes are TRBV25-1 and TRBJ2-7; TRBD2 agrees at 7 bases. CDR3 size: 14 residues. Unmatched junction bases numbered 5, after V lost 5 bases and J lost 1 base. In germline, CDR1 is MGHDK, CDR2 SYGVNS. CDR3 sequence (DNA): TGTGCCAGCAGTAAGCGGGACCAATCCTACGAGCAGTACTTC. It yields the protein CASSKRDQSYEQYF.

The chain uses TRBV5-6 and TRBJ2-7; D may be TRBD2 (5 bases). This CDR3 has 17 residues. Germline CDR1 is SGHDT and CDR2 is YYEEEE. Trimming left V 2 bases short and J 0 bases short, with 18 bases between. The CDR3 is CASSFGLFRGTSYEQYF. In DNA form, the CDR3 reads TGTGCCAGCAGCTTTGGCCTGTTTCGGGGTACCTCCTACGAGCAGTACTTC.

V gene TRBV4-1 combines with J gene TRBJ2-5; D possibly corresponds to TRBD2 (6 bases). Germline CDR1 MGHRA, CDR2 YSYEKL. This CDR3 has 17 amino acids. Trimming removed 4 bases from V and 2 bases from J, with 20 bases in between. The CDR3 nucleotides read TGCGCCAGCAGCCTAACTTATGGAACTAGCAGACAAGAGACCCAGTACTTC. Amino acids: CASSLTYGTSRQETQYF.

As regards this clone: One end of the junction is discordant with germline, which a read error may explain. Here the CDR3 DNA reads TGTGCCAGCAGTTTGGGACAGGGGATCTATGGCTACACCTTC. This codes for CASSLGQGIYGYTF. This chain connects TRBV5-5 to TRBJ1-2; 10 nucleotides line up with TRBD1. Germline V gene lookup returns CDR1 SGHKS and CDR2 YYEKEE (reference sequence). The CDR3 has 14 amino acids.

The CDR3 sequence: CASRSPGTYYEQYF. The CDR3 DNA is TGTGCCAGCAGGAGTCCTGGGACTTACTACGAGCAGTACTTC. The rearrangement joins TRBV28 to TRBJ2-7; possible D gene TRBD2, 6 bases. Looked up from germline, CDR1 is MDHEN and CDR2 is SYDVKM. CDR3 length: 14 amino acids. V was shortened by 6 bases and J by 3 bases, with 15 bases between the two germline ends.

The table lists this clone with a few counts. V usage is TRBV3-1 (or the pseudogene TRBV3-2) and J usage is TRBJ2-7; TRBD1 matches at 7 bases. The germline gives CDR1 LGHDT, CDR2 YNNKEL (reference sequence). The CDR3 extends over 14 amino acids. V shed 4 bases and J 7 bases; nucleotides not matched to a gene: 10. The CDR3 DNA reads TGTGCCAGCAGCCGCGCCGGGACAGTAAGGGAGCAGTACTTC. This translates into CASSRAGTVREQYF.

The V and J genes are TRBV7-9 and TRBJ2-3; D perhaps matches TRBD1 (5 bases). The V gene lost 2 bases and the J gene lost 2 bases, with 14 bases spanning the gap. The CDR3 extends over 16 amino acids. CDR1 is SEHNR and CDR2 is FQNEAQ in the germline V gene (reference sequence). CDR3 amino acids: CASSLWGRMDTDTQYF. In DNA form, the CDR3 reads TGTGCCAGCAGCTTATGGGGCCGAATGGACACAGATACGCAGTATTTT.

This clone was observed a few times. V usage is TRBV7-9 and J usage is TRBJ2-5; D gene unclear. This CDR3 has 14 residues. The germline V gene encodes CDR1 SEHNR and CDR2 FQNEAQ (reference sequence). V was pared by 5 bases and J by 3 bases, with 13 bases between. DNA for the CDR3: TGTGCCAGCAGCACGCCCCTGACGAAAGAGACCCAGTACTTC. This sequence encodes CASSTPLTKETQYF.

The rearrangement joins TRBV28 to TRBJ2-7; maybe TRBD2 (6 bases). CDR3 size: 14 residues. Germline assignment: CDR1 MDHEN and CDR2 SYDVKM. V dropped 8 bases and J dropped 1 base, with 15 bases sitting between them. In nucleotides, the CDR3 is TGTGCCAGCCTCTGGGCGGGGAATTCCTACGAGCAGTACTTC. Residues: CASLWAGNSYEQYF. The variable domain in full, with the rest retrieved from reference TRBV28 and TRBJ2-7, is DVKVTQSSRYLVKRTGEKVFLECVQDMDHENMFWYRQDPGLGLRLIYFSYDVKMKEKGDIPEGYSVSREKKERFSLILESASTNQTSMYLCASLWAGNSYEQYFGPGTRLTVT.

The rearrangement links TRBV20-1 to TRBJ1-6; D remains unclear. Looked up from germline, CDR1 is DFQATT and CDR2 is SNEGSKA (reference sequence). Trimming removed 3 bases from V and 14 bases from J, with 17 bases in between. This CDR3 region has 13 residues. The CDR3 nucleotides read TGCAGTGCTAGTGCTTCCCCGGGGATATCCCTCCACTTT. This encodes CSASASPGISLHF.

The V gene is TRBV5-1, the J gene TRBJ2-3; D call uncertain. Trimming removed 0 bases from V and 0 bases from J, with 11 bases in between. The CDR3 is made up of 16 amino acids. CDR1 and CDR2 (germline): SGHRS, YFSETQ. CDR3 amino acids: CASSLAFVGSTDTQYF. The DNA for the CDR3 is TGCGCCAGCAGCTTGGCTTTCGTTGGTAGCACAGATACGCAGTATTTT.

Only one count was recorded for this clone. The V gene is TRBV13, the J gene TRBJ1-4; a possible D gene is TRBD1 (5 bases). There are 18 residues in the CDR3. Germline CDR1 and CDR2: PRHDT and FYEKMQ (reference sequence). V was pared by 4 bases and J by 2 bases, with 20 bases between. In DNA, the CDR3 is TGTGCCAGCAGCTCCATGACAGAGGCCGGATGGACTAATGAAAAACTGTTTTTT. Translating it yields CASSSMTEAGWTNEKLFF.

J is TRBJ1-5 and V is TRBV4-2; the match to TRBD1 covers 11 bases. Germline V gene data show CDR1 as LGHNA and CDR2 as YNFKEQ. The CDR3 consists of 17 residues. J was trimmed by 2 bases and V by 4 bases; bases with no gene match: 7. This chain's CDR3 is CASSPDRGRRGNQPQHF. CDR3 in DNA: TGTGCCAGCAGCCCGGACAGGGGGCGCAGGGGCAATCAGCCCCAGCATTTT.

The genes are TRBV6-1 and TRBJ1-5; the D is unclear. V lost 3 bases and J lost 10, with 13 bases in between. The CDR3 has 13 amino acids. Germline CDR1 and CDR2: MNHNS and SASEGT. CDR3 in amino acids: CASSEDGRRPQHF. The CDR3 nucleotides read TGTGCCAGCAGTGAGGACGGAAGGCGACCCCAGCATTTT.

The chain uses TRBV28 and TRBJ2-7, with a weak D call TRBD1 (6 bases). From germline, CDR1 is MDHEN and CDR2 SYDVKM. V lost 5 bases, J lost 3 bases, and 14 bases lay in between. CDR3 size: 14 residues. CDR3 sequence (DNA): TGTGCCAGCAGTCACCGGACAGTCTACTACGAGCAGTACTTC. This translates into CASSHRTVYYEQYF.

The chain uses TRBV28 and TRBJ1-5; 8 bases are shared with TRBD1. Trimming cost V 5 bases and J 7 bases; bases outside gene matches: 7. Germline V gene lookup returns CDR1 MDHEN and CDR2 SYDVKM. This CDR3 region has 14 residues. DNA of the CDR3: TGTGCCAGCAGTCCGGACAGGGAAGACCAGCCCCAGCATTTT. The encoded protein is CASSPDREDQPQHF.

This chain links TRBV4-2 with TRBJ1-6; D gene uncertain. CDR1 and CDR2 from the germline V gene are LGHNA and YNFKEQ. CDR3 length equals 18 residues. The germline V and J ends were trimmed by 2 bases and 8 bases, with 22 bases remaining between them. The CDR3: CASSQQGGNQAGDSPLHF. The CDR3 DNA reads TGTGCCAGCAGCCAACAAGGAGGGAACCAAGCTGGGGATTCACCCCTCCACTTT.

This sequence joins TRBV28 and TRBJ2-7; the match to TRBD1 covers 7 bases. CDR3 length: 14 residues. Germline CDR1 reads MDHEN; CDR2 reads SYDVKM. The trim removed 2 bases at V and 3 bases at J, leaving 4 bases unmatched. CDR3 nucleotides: TGTGCCAGCAGTTTAGGGACAGTTATCTACGAGCAGTACTTC. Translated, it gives CASSLGTVIYEQYF.

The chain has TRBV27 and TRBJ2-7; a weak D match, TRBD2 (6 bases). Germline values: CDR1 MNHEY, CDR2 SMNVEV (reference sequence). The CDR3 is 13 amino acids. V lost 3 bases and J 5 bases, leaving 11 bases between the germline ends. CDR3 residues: CASSFRESHEQYF. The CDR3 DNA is TGTGCCAGCAGTTTCCGGGAGAGCCACGAGCAGTACTTC.

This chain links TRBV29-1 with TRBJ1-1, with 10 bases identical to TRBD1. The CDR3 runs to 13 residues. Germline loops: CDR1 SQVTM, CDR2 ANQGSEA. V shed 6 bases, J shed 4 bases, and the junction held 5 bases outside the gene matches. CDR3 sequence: CSVRQGAGTEAFF. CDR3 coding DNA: TGCAGCGTAAGACAGGGGGCAGGCACTGAAGCTTTCTTT. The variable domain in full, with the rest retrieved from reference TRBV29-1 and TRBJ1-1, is SAVISQKPSRDICQRGTSLTIQCQVDSQVTMMFWYRQQPGQSLTLIATANQGSEATYESGFVIDKFPISRPNLTFSTLTVSNMSPEDSSIYLCSVRQGAGTEAFFGQGTRLTVV.

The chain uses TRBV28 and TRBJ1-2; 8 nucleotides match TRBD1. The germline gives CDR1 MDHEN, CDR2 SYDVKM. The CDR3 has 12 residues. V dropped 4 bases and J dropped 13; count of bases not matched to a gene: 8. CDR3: CASSSTGQGSTF. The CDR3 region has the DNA TGTGCCAGCAGTTCCACCGGACAGGGTAGCACCTTC.

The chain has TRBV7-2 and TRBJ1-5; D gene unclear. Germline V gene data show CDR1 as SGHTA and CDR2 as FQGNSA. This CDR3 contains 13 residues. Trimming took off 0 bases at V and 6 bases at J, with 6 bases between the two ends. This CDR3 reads CASSLALAQPQHF. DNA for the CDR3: TGTGCCAGCAGCTTAGCGCTTGCTCAGCCCCAGCATTTT.

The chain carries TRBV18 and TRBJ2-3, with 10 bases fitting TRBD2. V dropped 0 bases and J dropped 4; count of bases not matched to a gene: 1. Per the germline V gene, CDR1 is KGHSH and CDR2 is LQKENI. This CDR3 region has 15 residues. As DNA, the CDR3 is TGTGCCAGCTCACCACCTAGCGGGGGGCCAGATACGCAGTATTTT. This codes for CASSPPSGGPDTQYF.

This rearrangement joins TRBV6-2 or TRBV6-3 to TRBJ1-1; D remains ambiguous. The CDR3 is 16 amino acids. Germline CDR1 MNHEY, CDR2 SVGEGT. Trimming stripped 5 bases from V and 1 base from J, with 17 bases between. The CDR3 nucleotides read TGTGCCAGCAGTCCCTTCGGAAGGACGGGGAACACTGAAGCTTTCTTT. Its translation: CASSPFGRTGNTEAFF.